Listed below are T cell receptor beta chains from one sample, sequenced in a study of blood T cell repertoires in COVID-19. Sequencing was performed with immunoSEQ multiplex PCR; in TCRdb, only in-frame clones are kept and a portion is missing. The sample has 100,000 or so clones, approximately 78% seen once. Material for sequencing was peripheral blood. These TCRs come from a woman older than 75 with acute or convalescent COVID-19. CDR3s leave out the opening cysteine and the closing phenylalanine or tryptophan. The D gene is left open where the match is weak. The size of a clone is reported for some rows only, either as once, few or many, or as a class for expanded clones.

j_call clone_size v_call d_call cdr3_aa
TRBJ2-1 NA TRBV21-1 NA ASSKTSPGGGCEQF
TRBJ2-2 once TRBV7-9 TRBD1 ASTHRTGSGNGELF
TRBJ1-4 NA TRBV11-3 TRBD1 ASSLAGTGDEKLF
TRBJ2-1 NA TRBV5-4 NA ASSEGTVSYNEQF
TRBJ2-3 NA TRBV6-6 TRBD2 ASSYASGVTDTQY
TRBJ1-3 NA TRBV11-2 NA ASSFQAGPISGNTIY
TRBJ1-2 NA TRBV19 NA ASSEERRYGYT
TRBJ2-4 once TRBV18 TRBD1 ASSPGTGRGKNIQY
TRBJ1-5 NA TRBV29-1 NA SVGFGVNQPQH
TRBJ2-5 NA TRBV28 TRBD1 ASRDRDQETQY
TRBJ1-3 NA TRBV9 NA ASNRGTGNTIY
TRBJ1-4 NA TRBV5-5 TRBD1 ASSPFPSTGDNEKLF
TRBJ2-1 NA TRBV29-1 NA SGLGRVYNEQF
TRBJ1-5 many TRBV6-2/TRBV6-3 NA ASSPYSGIYDQPQH
TRBJ1-2 NA TRBV7-2 NA ASSPYPSRQSGYT
TRBJ1-5 NA TRBV21-1 NA ASSKPLPRRSLYSNQPQH
TRBJ1-2 few TRBV25-1 NA ASSESGGPYGYT
TRBJ1-1 few TRBV14 NA ASSQDDRAF
TRBJ1-1 NA TRBV5-4 NA ASSPDVMRDTEAF